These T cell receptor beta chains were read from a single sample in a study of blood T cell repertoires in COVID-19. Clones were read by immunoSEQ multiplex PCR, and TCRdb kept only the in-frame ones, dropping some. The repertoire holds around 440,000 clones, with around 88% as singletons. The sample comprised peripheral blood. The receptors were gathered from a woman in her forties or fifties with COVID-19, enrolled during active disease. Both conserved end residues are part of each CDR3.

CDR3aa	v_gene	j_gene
CASSWTGDTGELFF	TRBV10-2	TRBJ2-2
CASSYSGGDNSPLHF	TRBV6-5	TRBJ1-6
CTSPGERTYEQYF	TRBV1	TRBJ2-7
CASTYYLETDTQYF	TRBV7-2	TRBJ2-3
CASSVEQGVGEQFF	TRBV9	TRBJ2-1
CAWKAGVSIQLLNSPLHF	TRBV30	TRBJ1-6
CASSRFGSTDTQYF	TRBV10-1	TRBJ2-3
CASSDRGDPRINYGYTF	TRBV6-1	TRBJ1-2
CASSLLAGGQETQYF	TRBV5-1	TRBJ2-5
CASSGHRGPRTEAFF	TRBV9	TRBJ1-1
CASSPDRGLATEAFF	TRBV7-9	TRBJ1-1
CASSHSGTGLTLHF	TRBV7-2	TRBJ1-6
CASSELIGVVFF	TRBV2	TRBJ1-1